Reported below is one T cell receptor beta chain. Its cognate antigen is unknown. PCR amplification relied on 60 Vbeta primers (plus 13 Jbeta primers). TCRdb's copy holds only in-frame clones and misses some; the assay was immunoSEQ multiplex PCR. The sample includes some 150,000 clones, around 73% of them seen just once. The CDR3 runs to 12 residues. Germline CDR1 is ENHRY and CDR2 is SYGVKD. Between the trimmed V and J ends, which lost 5 bases and 2 bases, there was a span of 7 bases. The data belong to a study of cytomegalovirus exposure and HLA in healthy donors. Study-level points and caveats: In a later analysis, TCR beta V- and J-gene trimming was associated with a missense DCLRE1C variant. Presence/absence analyses rested on an assumption that sequencing depth was roughly uniform across donors. According to the study, about 180 TCR beta chains were cytomegalovirus-associated. The study dropped some indistinguishable V segments, TRBV6-2 and TRBV6-3 among them.

The chain has TRBV10-3 and TRBJ2-7, with D uncertain. The receptor was isolated from a female donor in good health and CMV-seronegative. The material sequenced was PBMCs. This chain's CDR3 is CAISKETYEQYF. In nucleotides, the CDR3 is TGTGCCATCAGTAAGGAGACCTACGAGCAGTACTTC.